Described below is a single T cell receptor beta chain sequence and its context. Its target is not known. Trimming cost V 2 bases and J 5 bases, with 15 bases left between them. The CDR3 totals 16 residues. Germline assignment: CDR1 SNHLY and CDR2 FYNNEI. This table comes from immunoSEQ multiplex PCR, and its TCRdb copy is limited to in-frame clones, with some not included. The sample lists roughly 16,000 clones, around 66% occurring once. This sample stems from a study of tumor-infiltrating lymphocytes in localized non-small cell lung cancer. Study-level results: Immunotypes IM1 and IM2 had similar TCR-derived T-cell fractions. Higher tumor T cell infiltration than in uninvolved lung was supported by TCRbeta sequencing.

The receptor comes from a human donor with non-small cell lung cancer. The specimen sequenced was lung tumor tissue. V usage is TRBV2 and J usage is TRBJ2-2; D not certain. CDR3 in DNA: TGTGCCAGCAGTGAATTGGCGGCTTACCTTACCGGGGAGCTGTTTTTT. It translates to CASSELAAYLTGELFF.